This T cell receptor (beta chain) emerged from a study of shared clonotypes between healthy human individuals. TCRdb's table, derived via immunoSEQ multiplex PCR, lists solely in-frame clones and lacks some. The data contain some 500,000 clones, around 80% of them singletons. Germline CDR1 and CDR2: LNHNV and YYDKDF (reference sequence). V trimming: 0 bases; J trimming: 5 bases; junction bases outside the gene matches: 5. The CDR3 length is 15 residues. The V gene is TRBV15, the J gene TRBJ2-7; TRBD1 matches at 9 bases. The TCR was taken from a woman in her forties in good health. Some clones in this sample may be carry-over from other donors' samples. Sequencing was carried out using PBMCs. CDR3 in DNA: TGTGCCACCAGCAGAGATACAGGGGGCAGGGACGAGCAGTACTTC. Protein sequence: CATSRDTGGRDEQYF.